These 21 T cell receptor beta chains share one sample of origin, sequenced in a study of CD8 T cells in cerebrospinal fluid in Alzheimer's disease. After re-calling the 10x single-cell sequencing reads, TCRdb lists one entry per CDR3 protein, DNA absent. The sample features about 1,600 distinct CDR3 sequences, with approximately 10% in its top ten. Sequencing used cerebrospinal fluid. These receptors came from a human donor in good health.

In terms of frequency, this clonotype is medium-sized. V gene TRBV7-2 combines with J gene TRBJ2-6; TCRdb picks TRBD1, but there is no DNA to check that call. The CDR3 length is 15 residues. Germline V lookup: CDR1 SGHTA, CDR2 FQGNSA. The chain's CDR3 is CASSADSHRANVLTF.

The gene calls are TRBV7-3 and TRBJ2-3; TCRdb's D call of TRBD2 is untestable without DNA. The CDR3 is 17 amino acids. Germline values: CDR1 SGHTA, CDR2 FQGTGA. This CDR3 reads CASSLAGGTTSTDTQYF.

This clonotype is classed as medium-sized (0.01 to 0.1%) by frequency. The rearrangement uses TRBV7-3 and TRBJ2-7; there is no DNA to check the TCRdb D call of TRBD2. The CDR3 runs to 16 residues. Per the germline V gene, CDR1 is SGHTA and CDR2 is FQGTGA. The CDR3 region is CASSLMAGSGSYEQYF.

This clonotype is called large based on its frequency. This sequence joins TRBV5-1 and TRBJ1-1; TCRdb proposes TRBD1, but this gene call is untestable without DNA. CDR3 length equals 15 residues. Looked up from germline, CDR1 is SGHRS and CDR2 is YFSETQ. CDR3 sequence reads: CASSPGDRENTEAFF.

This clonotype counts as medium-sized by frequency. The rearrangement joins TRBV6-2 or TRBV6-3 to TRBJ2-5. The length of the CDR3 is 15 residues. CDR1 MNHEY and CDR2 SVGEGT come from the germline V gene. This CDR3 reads CASSTRSGFQETQYF.

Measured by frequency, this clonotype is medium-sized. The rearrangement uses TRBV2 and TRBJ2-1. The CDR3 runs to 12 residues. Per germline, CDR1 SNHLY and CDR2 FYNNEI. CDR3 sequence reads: CASRHYNDEQFF.

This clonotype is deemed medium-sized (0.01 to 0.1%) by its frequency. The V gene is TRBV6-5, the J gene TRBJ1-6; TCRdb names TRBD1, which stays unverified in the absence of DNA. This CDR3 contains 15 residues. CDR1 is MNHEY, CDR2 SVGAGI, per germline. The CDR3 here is CASSRPGQGNSPLHF.

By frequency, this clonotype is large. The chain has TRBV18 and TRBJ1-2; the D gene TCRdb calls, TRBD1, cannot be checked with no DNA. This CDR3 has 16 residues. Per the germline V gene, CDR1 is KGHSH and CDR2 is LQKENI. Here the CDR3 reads CASSPTGTGGNYGYTF.

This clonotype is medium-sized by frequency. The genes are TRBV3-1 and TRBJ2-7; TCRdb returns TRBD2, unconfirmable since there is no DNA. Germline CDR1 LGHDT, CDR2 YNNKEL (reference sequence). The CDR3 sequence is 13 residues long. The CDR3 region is CASSQAGPGEQYF.

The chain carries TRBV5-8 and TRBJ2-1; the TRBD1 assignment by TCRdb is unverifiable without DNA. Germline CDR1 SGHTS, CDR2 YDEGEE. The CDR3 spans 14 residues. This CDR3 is CASSPTGTGYEQFF.

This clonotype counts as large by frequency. The chain's CDR3 is CASSQGVLAGRPWDEQFF. This sequence joins TRBV14 and TRBJ2-1; TCRdb gives TRBD2 as the D gene, but with no DNA this cannot be confirmed. This CDR3 contains 18 residues. Germline CDR1 reads SGHDN; CDR2 reads FVKESK.

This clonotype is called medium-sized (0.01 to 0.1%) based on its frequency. Here the CDR3 reads CASSRGQNYNEQFF. The chain employs TRBV5-8 and TRBJ2-1; checking the TCRdb D call of TRBD1 is not possible without DNA. The CDR3 totals 14 residues. Germline assignment: CDR1 SGHTS and CDR2 YDEGEE.

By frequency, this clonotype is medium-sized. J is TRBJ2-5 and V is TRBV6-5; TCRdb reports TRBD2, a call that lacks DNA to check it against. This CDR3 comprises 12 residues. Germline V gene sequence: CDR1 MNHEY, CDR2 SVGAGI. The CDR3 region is CASRTEVETQYF.

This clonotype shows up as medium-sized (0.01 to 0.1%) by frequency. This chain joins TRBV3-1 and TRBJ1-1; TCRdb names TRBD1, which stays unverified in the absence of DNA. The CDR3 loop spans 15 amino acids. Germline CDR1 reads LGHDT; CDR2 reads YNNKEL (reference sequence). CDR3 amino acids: CASSHLGTGNTEAFF.

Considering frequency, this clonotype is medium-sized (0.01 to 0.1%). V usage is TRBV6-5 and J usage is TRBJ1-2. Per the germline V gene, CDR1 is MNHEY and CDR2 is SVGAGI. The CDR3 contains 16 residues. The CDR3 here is CASSYDDHPVGYGYTF.

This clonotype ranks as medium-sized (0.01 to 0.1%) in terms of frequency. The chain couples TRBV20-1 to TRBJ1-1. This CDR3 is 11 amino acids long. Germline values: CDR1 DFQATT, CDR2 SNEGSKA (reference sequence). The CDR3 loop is CSVRRNTEAFF.

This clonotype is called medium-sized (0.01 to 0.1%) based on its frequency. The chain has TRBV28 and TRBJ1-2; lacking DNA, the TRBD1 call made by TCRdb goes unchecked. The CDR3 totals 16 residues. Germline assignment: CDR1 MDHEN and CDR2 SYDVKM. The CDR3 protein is CASSKDRGRLNYGYTF.

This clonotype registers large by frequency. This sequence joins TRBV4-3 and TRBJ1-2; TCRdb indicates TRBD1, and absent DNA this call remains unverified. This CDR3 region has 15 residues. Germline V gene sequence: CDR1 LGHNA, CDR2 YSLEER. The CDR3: CASSPRGGLNYGYTF.

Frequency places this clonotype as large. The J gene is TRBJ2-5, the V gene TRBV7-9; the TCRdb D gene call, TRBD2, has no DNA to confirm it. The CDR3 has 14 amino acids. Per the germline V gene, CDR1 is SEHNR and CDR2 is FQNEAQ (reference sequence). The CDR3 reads CASSLTSLQETQYF.

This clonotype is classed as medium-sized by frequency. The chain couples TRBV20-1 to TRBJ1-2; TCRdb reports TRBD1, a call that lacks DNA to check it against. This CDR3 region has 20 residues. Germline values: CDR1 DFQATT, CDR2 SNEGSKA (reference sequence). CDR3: CSARDRRGLRDTGSNYGYTF.

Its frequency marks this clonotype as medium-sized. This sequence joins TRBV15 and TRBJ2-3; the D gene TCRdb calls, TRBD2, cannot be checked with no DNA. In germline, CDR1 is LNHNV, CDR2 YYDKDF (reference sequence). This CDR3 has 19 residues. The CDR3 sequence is CATSRDAPRRALSTDTQYF.